One T cell receptor (beta chain) is described in this entry. The source of the sample is a study of blood T cell repertoires in COVID-19. Study context: Researchers got acute and convalescent COVID-19 samples from the United States, Italy and Spain. The cDNA or gDNA used as material had been derived from T cells, B-cell-depleted T cells, or PBMCs.

V was shortened by 3 bases and J by 6 bases, with 12 bases between the two germline ends. The CDR3 totals 14 residues. Germline CDR1 and CDR2: MNHEY and SMNVEV (reference sequence). Original handling: Amplifying reference gene primers gave estimates of nucleated cell counts. Measured with immunoSEQ multiplex PCR; TCRdb has only the in-frame clones, and not every one. V, J and clone size derive from that table, while D and trimming were established from the DNA sequence. The data show about 78,000 clones, with 90% seen just once and about 1% held by the top ten. V usage is TRBV27 and J usage is TRBJ1-5; D might be TRBD1 (5 bases). The origin of this receptor is a woman aged 45-65 years in a cohort sampled during active COVID-19. The sequenced material came from peripheral blood. The CDR3 sequence: CASSFQGGGQPQHF. The CDR3 DNA is TGTGCCAGCAGTTTCCAGGGTGGTGGTCAGCCCCAGCATTTT.